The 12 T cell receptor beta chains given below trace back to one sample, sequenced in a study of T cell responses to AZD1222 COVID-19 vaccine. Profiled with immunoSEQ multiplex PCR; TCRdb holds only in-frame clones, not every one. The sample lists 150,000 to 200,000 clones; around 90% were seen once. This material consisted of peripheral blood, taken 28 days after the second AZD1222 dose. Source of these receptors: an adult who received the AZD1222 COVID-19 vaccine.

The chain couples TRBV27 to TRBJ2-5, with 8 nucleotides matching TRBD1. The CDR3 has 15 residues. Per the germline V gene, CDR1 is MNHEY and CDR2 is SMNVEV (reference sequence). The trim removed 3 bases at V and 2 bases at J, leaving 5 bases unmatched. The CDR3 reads CASSLNRGVQETQYF. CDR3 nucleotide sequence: TGTGCCAGCAGTTTGAACAGGGGGGTACAAGAGACCCAGTACTTC.

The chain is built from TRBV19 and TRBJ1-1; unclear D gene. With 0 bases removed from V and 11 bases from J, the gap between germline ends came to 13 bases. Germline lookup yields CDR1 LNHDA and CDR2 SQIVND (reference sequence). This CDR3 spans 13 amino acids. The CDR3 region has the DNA TGTGCCAGTAGTATAGATCTCCCCTGGCCGGCTTTCTTT. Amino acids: CASSIDLPWPAFF.

CDR3 loop: CASSLGQGVYEQYF. CDR3 nucleotides: TGTGCCAGCAGCCTGGGACAAGGGGTCTACGAGCAGTACTTC. V usage is TRBV13 and J usage is TRBJ2-7; tentative D call: TRBD1 (6 bases). The CDR3 covers 14 residues. V was shortened by 5 bases and J by 3 bases, with 14 bases between the two germline ends. Germline V CDR1 and CDR2: PRHDT, FYEKMQ (reference sequence).

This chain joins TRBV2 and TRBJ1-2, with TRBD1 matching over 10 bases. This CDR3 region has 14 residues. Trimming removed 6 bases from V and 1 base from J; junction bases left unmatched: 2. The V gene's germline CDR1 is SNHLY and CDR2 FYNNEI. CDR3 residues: CASRGQGINYGYTF. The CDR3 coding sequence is TGTGCCAGCAGGGGACAGGGGATTAACTATGGCTACACCTTC.

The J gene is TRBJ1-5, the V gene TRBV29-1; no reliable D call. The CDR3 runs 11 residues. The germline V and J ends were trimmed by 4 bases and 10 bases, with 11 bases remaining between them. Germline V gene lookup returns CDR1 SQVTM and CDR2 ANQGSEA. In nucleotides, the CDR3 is TGCAGCGTTGGGGGAGACCTCCCCCAGCATTTT. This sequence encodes CSVGGDLPQHF.

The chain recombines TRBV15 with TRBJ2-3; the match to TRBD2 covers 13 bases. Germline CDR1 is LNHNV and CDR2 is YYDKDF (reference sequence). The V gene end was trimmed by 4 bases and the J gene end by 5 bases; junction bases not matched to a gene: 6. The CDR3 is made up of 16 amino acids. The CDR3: CATSTRTSGGGDTQYF. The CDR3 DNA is TGTGCCACCAGCACCCGGACTAGCGGGGGAGGAGATACGCAGTATTTT.

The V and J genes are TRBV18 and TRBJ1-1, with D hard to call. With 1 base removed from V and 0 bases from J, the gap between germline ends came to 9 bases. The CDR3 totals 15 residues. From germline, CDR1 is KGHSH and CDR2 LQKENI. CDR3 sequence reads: CASSPLGDMNTEAFF. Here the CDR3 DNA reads TGTGCCAGCTCACCACTGGGAGATATGAACACTGAAGCTTTCTTT.

CDR3 sequence reads: CASSLLRDRGGYEQYF. DNA of the CDR3: TGTGCCAGCAGCTTACTCCGGGACAGGGGCGGCTACGAGCAGTACTTC. The J gene is TRBJ2-7, the V gene TRBV5-6, with TRBD1 matching 10 bases. Trimming took 2 bases from V and 3 from J; bases not matched to a gene: 8. CDR3 length equals 16 residues. Per the germline V gene, CDR1 is SGHDT and CDR2 is YYEEEE.

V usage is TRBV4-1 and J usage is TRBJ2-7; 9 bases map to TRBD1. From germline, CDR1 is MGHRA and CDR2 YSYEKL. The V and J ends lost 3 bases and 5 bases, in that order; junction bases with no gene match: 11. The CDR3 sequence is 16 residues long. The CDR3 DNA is TGCGCCAGCAGCCAGGAAACCACCGGGACAGGGAACGAGCAGTACTTC. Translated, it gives CASSQETTGTGNEQYF.

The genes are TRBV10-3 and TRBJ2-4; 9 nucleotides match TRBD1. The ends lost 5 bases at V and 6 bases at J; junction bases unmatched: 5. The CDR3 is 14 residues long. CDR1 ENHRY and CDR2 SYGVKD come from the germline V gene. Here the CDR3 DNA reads TGTGCCATCAGTACCGGGACAGGGAGAAACATTCAGTACTTC. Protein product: CAISTGTGRNIQYF.

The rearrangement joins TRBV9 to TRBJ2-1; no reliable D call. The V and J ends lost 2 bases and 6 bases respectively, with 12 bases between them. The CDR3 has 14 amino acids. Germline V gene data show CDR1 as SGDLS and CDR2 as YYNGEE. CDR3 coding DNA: TGTGCCAGCAGCGTGACTGGCTTCATCAATGAGCAGTTCTTC. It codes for CASSVTGFINEQFF.

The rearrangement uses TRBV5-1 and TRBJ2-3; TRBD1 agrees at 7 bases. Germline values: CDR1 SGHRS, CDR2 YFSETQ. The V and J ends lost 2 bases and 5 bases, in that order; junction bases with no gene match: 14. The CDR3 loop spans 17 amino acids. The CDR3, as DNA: TGCGCCAGCAGCTTACTGACAGGGAGCGGTGGTGTAGATACGCAGTATTTT. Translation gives CASSLLTGSGGVDTQYF.